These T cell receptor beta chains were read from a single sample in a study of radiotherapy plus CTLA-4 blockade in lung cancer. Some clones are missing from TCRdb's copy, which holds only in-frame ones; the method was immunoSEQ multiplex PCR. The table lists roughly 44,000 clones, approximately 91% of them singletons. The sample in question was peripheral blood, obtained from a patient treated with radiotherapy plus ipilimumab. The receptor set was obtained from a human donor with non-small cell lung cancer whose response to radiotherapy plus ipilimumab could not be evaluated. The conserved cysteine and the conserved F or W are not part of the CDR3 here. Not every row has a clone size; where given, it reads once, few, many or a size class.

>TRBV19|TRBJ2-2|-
ASSIDERVTGELF
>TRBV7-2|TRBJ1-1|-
ASSLHTNTEAF
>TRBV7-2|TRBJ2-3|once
ASSWGGENTDTQY
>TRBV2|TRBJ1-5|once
ASSEGGAGNQPQH
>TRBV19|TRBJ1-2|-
ASSSTQNYGYT
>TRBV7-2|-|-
ASSFGQGYEQY
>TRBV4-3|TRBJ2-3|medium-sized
ASSQANQGLRGTDTQY
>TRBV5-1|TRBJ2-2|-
ASSLVGQIGELF
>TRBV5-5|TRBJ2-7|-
ASSKGDRRDEQY
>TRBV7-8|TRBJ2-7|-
ASSRGTGYYEQY
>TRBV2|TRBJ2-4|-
ASSEVPGIRNIQY
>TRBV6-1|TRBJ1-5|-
ASDTDRGVRQPQH
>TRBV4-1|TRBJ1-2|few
ASSQDAAGLYGYT
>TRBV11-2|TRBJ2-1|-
ASNLGAGSSYNEQF
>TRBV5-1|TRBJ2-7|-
ASSSRDREDEQY
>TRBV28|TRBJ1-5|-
ASSLITGGNQPQH
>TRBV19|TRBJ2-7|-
ASSFLTGTGTYEQY
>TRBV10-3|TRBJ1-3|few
AISDQGNSGNTIY
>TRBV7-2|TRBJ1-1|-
ASSGGATRLNTEAF
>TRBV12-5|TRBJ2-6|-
ASGLTGSSGANVLT
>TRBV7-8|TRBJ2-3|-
ASSMGVSTDTQY
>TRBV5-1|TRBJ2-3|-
ASSRGQGANTDTQY
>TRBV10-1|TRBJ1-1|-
ASRWWGQQTMNTEAF